This T cell receptor beta chain was recorded in a study of identical twins. Overall study findings and caveats: Invariant MAIT and iNKT cells may have partly biased zero-insertion analyses.

V lost 1 base to trimming and J lost 5 bases; unmatched junction nucleotides: 1. Per germline, CDR1 SSHAT and CDR2 FNYEAQ (reference sequence). The CDR3 has 14 amino acids. MiXCR was run by TCRdb on the 5' RACE reads, yielding one entry per CDR3 protein. Among 650,000 to 750,000 distinct CDR3 sequences listed, 21% were seen once. This clonotype was seen a few times. Its antigen is unknown. These sequences were also reported in another study, on T cells expressing NK-cell markers. As that report states: Dominant NKG2C+ clonotypes accounted for 1.0-7.0% of CD8+ T cells in about 6 donors. The same clonotypes also predominated in the CD3+CD56-NKG2C+ fraction of a handful of donors.

J is TRBJ2-1 and V is TRBV7-7; 8 bases line up with TRBD2. The source of this sequence is a woman aged 18-29 years in good health. The sequenced material came from PBMCs. The CDR3 loop is CASSLGAGDNEQFF. The CDR3 DNA reads as TGTGCCAGCAGCTTAGGAGCGGGGGACAATGAGCAGTTCTTC.